The next 2 T cell receptor beta chains were all read from a single sample in a study of regulatory T cells in long-lasting Graves disease. CDR3 regions were amplified by Arm-PCR using iRepertoire HTBI primers to build TCR beta libraries. TCRdb re-called the multiplex PCR reads through MiXCR, storing one row per CDR3 protein. The sample has 400,000 to 500,000 distinct CDR3 sequences; approximately 22% are singletons. Noted time point: persistent/refractory GD, antithyroid drugs over 5 years with positive TRAb. From PBMCs, RNA was extracted and then used to make the TCR library. The sample here was peripheral blood mononuclear cells (PBMCs), taken when the disease was refractory, from a patient treated with antithyroid drugs. The receptors derive from a female donor with Graves disease.

Of note for this clonotype: A much larger clone sits a single nucleotide away, making a read error possible. V and J are TRBV11-2 and TRBJ2-7, with 7 bases aligning to TRBD1. Trimming took 8 bases from V and 2 from J; bases not matched to a gene: 12. CDR1 and CDR2 from the germline V gene are SGHAT and FQNNGV. The CDR3 length is 15 residues. The CDR3 is CASGRKPGQPYEQYF. The CDR3 DNA reads TGTGCCAGCGGCCGTAAACCGGGACAGCCCTACGAGCAGTACTTC.

This clonotype came up many times. The chain has TRBV30 and TRBJ2-5; D is perhaps TRBD1 (5 bases). CDR3 length equals 13 residues. The V gene's germline CDR1 is GTSNPN and CDR2 SVGIG (reference sequence). Trimming took 2 bases from V and 2 from J, leaving 9 bases between them. The CDR3 DNA reads TGTGCCTGGAGTAGACAGAAACAAGAGACCCAGTACTTC. Encoded protein: CAWSRQKQETQYF.